The 13 T cell receptor beta chains reported below all come from one sample, sequenced in a study of cytomegalovirus exposure and HLA in healthy donors. The PCR ran on 60 Vbeta and 13 Jbeta primers. Sequenced by immunoSEQ multiplex PCR; TCRdb stores in-frame clones only, minus some. The sample lists about 190,000 clones; around 88% were seen once. Sequencing used PBMCs. These receptor sequences come from a woman between 25 and 40 years old in good health and CMV-seronegative.

This clone was detected a few times. The V gene is TRBV2, the J gene TRBJ2-7; TRBD2 matches at 15 bases. The CDR3 totals 17 residues. V lost 7 bases to trimming and J lost 1 base; unmatched junction nucleotides: 8. Germline V gene sequence: CDR1 SNHLY, CDR2 FYNNEI. The CDR3 reads CASIPGLAGGKSYEQYF. The CDR3 DNA follows: TGTGCCAGCATCCCCGGACTAGCGGGAGGGAAATCCTACGAGCAGTACTTC.

This chain joins TRBV7-9 and TRBJ2-7; a weak D match, TRBD2 (6 bases). The germline V and J ends were trimmed by 5 bases and 0 bases, with 14 bases remaining between them. This CDR3 contains 15 residues. Per germline, CDR1 SEHNR and CDR2 FQNEAQ (reference sequence). The CDR3 DNA follows: TGTGCCAGCAGCCTCCGGGGCGGGACCTCCTACGAGCAGTACTTC. Its translation: CASSLRGGTSYEQYF.

The gene calls are TRBV19 and TRBJ1-1, with a possible D match to TRBD1 (6 bases). The CDR3 extends over 14 amino acids. V lost 2 bases to trimming and J lost 0 bases, with 7 bases between them. Germline V gives CDR1 LNHDA, CDR2 SQIVND (reference sequence). CDR3 residues: CASSIRDMNTEAFF. CDR3 coding DNA: TGTGCCAGTAGTATACGGGACATGAACACTGAAGCTTTCTTT. The full variable domain, completed using reference TRBV19 and TRBJ1-1, is DGGITQSPKYLFRKEGQNVTLSCEQNLNHDAMYWYRQDPGQGLRLIYYSQIVNDFQKGDIAEGYSVSREKKESFPLTVTSAQKNPTAFYLCASSIRDMNTEAFFGQGTRLTVV.

This clone has only one observation. The V gene is TRBV18, the J gene TRBJ2-3; 7 nucleotides match TRBD2. Germline V gene sequence: CDR1 KGHSH, CDR2 LQKENI. V trimming: 1 base; J trimming: 6 bases; junction bases outside the gene matches: 4. The CDR3 extends over 14 amino acids. CDR3 in DNA: TGTGCCAGCTCACCACGGGCGGGGGATGATACGCAGTATTTT. It specifies CASSPRAGDDTQYF.

V usage is TRBV2 and J usage is TRBJ2-3; 12 nucleotides line up with TRBD2. The germline V gene has CDR1 SNHLY and CDR2 FYNNEI. The V segment lost 8 bases and the J segment 3 bases; nucleotides outside the gene matches: 12. The CDR3 consists of 17 residues. In nucleotides, the CDR3 is TGTGCCAGCGCTGAGGGGTGGCTAGCGGGGGGGACAGATACGCAGTATTTT. Its translation is CASAEGWLAGGTDTQYF. The full variable domain, its missing parts supplied by reference TRBV2 and TRBJ2-3, is EPEVTQTPSHQVTQMGQEVILRCVPISNHLYFYWYRQILGQKVEFLVSFYNNEISEKSEIFDDQFSVERPDGSNFTLKIRSTKLEDSAMYFCASAEGWLAGGTDTQYFGPGTRLTVL.

About this clone itself: The junction does not match germline at one end; this may be a read error. V gene TRBV5-1 combines with J gene TRBJ2-7; 7 nucleotides match TRBD2. CDR1 SGHRS and CDR2 YFSETQ come from the germline V gene. The CDR3 has 16 residues. In nucleotides, the CDR3 is TGCGCCAGCAGCCCAAAGGGAGGGAACCGGTCCTACGAGCGGTACTTC. Protein: CASSPKGGNRSYERYF.

The J gene is TRBJ1-1, the V gene TRBV5-1; 8 positions agree with TRBD1. V shed 5 bases, J shed 1 base, and the junction held 10 bases outside the gene matches. CDR3 size: 16 residues. Per germline, CDR1 SGHRS and CDR2 YFSETQ. CDR3 sequence: CASRLLTGTGNTEAFF. As DNA, the CDR3 is TGCGCCAGCAGATTATTGACCGGGACAGGGAACACTGAAGCTTTCTTT.

The V gene is TRBV2, the J gene TRBJ2-3; D is perhaps TRBD2 (5 bases). The CDR3 sequence is 15 residues long. The germline V gene encodes CDR1 SNHLY and CDR2 FYNNEI. The germline V and J ends were trimmed by 7 bases and 2 bases, with 16 bases remaining between them. The CDR3 region is CASTLFGNPTDTQYF. The CDR3 DNA follows: TGTGCCAGCACCCTGTTCGGGAACCCCACAGATACGCAGTATTTT.

V and J are TRBV5-1 and TRBJ2-7; 12 bases fit TRBD2. CDR1 is SGHRS and CDR2 is YFSETQ in the germline V gene. The trim removed 0 bases at V and 3 bases at J, leaving 10 bases unmatched. There are 18 residues in the CDR3. The CDR3 nucleotides read TGCGCCAGCAGCTTGGGTGGTGCTAGCGGGAGGGTAAACTACGAGCAGTACTTC. Encoded protein: CASSLGGASGRVNYEQYF.

The rearrangement links TRBV28 to TRBJ2-7; 12 nucleotides align to TRBD2. The CDR3 loop spans 14 amino acids. Germline V lookup: CDR1 MDHEN, CDR2 SYDVKM. V trimming: 4 bases; J trimming: 6 bases; junction bases outside the gene matches: 4. CDR3 in amino acids: CASSSSGRAGEQYF. The CDR3 DNA is TGTGCCAGCAGTTCTAGCGGGAGGGCGGGCGAGCAGTACTTC. The variable domain in full, with the rest retrieved from reference TRBV28 and TRBJ2-7, is DVKVTQSSRYLVKRTGEKVFLECVQDMDHENMFWYRQDPGLGLRLIYFSYDVKMKEKGDIPEGYSVSREKKERFSLILESASTNQTSMYLCASSSSGRAGEQYFGPGTRLTVT.

The genes are TRBV25-1 and TRBJ2-5; D unclear. The germline gives CDR1 MGHDK, CDR2 SYGVNS. V was clipped by 2 bases and J by 4 bases, with 14 bases between them. The CDR3 is made up of 15 amino acids. CDR3 nucleotides: TGTGCCAGCAGTGAACCAGTCGGGTTCGGAGAGACCCAGTACTTC. Residues: CASSEPVGFGETQYF.

The chain has TRBV4-2 and TRBJ2-3, with a tentative D call TRBD2 (6 bases). The CDR3 has 14 residues. CDR1 is LGHNA, CDR2 YNFKEQ, per germline. Deletions cut 6 bases from V and 3 bases from J, with 13 bases between. CDR3 nucleotide sequence: TGTGCCAGCAGACCGGGACTTGTGACAGATACGCAGTATTTT. It yields the protein CASRPGLVTDTQYF.

This chain uses TRBV19 with TRBJ2-1; TRBD1 is a possible D gene (6 bases). CDR1 is LNHDA and CDR2 is SQIVND in the germline V gene (reference sequence). CDR3 length equals 13 residues. Trimming took off 7 bases at V and 4 bases at J, with 11 bases between the two ends. The CDR3 coding sequence is TGTGCCAGTACCCCGGGACAATACAATGAGCAGTTCTTC. Protein product: CASTPGQYNEQFF.